Sequencing of this T cell receptor (beta chain) was carried out in a study of blood T cell repertoires in COVID-19. This CDR3 region has 15 residues. V lost 0 bases, J lost 4 bases, and 13 bases lay in between. Per the germline V gene, CDR1 is SGDLS and CDR2 is YYNGEE. The authors' processing: Nucleated cell number was recorded as an estimate derived from reference gene primer amplification. TCRdb keeps only in-frame clones here, not all; method: immunoSEQ multiplex PCR. The DNA was the basis for D and trimming; V, J and clone size are from that table. There are under 200,000 clones in the sample; over 70% occur only once, and 9.5% to 11% lies in the top ten. Those who participated ranged in age from roughly 18 to 90 years and resided in under 25 US areas.

The origin of this receptor is a man in his fifties or sixties who had recovered from COVID-19. This rearrangement joins TRBV9 to TRBJ1-1; D call uncertain. Input material: PBMCs or T cells enriched from blood (not recorded which). The CDR3 bases are TGTGCCAGCAGCGTAGAATTCGGAGGGAGCACTGAAGCTTTCTTT. Its translation is CASSVEFGGSTEAFF. Drawing the rest from reference TRBV9 and TRBJ1-1, the complete variable domain is DSGVTQTPKHLITATGQRVTLRCSPRSGDLSVYWYQQSLDQGLQFLIQYYNGEERAKGNILERFSAQQFPDLHSELNLSSLELGDSALYFCASSVEFGGSTEAFFGQGTRLTVV.